These 2 T cell receptor beta chains came from one sample sequenced in a study of cytomegalovirus exposure and HLA in healthy donors. The PCR used 60 Vbeta and 13 Jbeta primers. Data came from immunoSEQ multiplex PCR; TCRdb stores just in-frame clones and leaves some out. The sample includes roughly 160,000 clones, roughly 73% of them seen just once. Source material: PBMCs. Receptor source: a middle-aged woman in good health and CMV-seropositive.

CDR3 loop: CAIRTSGAAYNEQFF. DNA of the CDR3: TGTGCCATCAGGACTAGCGGAGCGGCATACAATGAGCAGTTCTTC. J is TRBJ2-1 and V is TRBV10-3; 9 bases are a match to TRBD2. CDR1 is ENHRY, CDR2 SYGVKD, per germline. V lost 6 bases and J lost 4; bases outside the gene matches: 7. The CDR3 runs 15 residues.

This chain joins TRBV7-6 and TRBJ1-5; the D is unclear. With 4 bases removed from V and 7 bases from J, the gap between germline ends came to 11 bases. The germline V gene encodes CDR1 SGHVS and CDR2 FNYEAQ. The CDR3 consists of 13 residues. CDR3 in DNA: TGTGCCAGCAGCTCGAGGGAGAGGCAGCCCCAGCATTTT. Amino acid sequence: CASSSRERQPQHF.